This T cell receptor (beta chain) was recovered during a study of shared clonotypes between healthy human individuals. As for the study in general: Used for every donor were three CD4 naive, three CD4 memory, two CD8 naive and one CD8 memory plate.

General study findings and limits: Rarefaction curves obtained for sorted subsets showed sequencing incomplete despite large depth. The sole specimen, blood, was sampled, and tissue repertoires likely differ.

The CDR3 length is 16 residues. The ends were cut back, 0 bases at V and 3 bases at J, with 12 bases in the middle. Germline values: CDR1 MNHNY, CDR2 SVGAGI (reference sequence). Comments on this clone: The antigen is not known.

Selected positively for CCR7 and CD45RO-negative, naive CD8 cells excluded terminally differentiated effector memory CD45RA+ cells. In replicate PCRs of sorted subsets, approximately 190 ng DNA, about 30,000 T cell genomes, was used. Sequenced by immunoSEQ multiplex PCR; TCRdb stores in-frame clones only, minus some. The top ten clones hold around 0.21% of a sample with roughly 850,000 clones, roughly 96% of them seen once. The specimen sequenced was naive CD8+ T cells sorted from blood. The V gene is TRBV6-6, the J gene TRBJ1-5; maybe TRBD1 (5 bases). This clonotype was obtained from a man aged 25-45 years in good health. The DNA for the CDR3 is TGTGCCAGCAGTTACTCTCAGTCAGGGATCAATCAGCCCCAGCATTTT. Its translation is CASSYSQSGINQPQHF.